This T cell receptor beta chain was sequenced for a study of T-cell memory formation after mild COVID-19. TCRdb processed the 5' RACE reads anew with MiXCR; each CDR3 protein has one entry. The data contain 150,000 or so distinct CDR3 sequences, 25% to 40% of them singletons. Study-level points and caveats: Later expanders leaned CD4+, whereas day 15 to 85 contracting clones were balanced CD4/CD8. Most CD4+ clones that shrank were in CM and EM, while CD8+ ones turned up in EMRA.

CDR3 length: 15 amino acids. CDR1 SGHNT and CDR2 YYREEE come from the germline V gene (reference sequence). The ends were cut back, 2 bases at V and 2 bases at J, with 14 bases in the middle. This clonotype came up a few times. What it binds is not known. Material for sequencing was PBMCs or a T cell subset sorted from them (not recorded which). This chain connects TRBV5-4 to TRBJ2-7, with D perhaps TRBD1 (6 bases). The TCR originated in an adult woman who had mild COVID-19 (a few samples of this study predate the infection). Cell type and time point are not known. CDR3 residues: CASSLTNRVAYEQYF. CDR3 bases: TGTGCCAGCAGCTTAACGAACAGGGTTGCCTACGAGCAGTACTTC.